The 9 T cell receptor beta chains presented below share a single source sample, sequenced in a study of T cell repertoires in ileal Crohn's disease. Profiling relied on immunoSEQ multiplex PCR, and the TCRdb table lists in-frame clones only, not all of them. Of approximately 12,000 clones in the sample, over 60% were seen once. Sequenced input: ileal tissue. These receptors all stem from an adult with Crohn's disease.

The chain is built from TRBV6-4 and TRBJ1-1; D unresolved. Germline CDR1 MRHNA, CDR2 SNTAGT. V was clipped by 3 bases and J by 3 bases, with 8 bases between them. The CDR3 is 13 amino acids. This chain's CDR3 is CASSESEHTEAFF. The CDR3 DNA is TGTGCCAGCAGTGAATCGGAGCACACTGAAGCTTTCTTT.

The rearrangement joins TRBV5-4 to TRBJ2-5; the match to TRBD1 covers 7 bases. From germline, CDR1 is SGHNT and CDR2 YYREEE (reference sequence). The CDR3 runs 12 residues. After removal of 6 bases from V and 5 bases from J, the junction contained 4 bases not matched to a gene. CDR3 sequence: CASNLRGETQYF. The CDR3 nucleotides are TGTGCCAGCAACCTCAGGGGGGAGACCCAGTACTTC.

This clone is termed medium-sized. The chain combines TRBV2 with TRBJ2-7, with TRBD1 as a possible D gene (5 bases). Trimming stripped 10 bases from V and 1 base from J, with 17 bases between. This CDR3 spans 14 amino acids. Per the germline V gene, CDR1 is SNHLY and CDR2 is FYNNEI. The CDR3, as DNA: TGTGCCACCCACCCAGGGTTCGATTCCTACGAGCAGTACTTC. It codes for CATHPGFDSYEQYF.

The gene calls are TRBV2 and TRBJ1-5; D is perhaps TRBD1 (5 bases). Trimming cost V 0 bases and J 7 bases, with 10 bases left between them. This CDR3 has 14 amino acids. Germline lookup yields CDR1 SNHLY and CDR2 FYNNEI. CDR3 in amino acids: CASSEARANQPQHF. The CDR3 nucleotides are TGTGCCAGCAGTGAAGCCAGGGCAAACCAGCCCCAGCATTTT.

The chain combines TRBV6-6 with TRBJ2-3; TRBD1 agrees at 9 bases. With 7 bases clipped from V and 5 bases from J, the junction kept 7 bases outside the gene matches. CDR3 length: 14 residues. Germline assignment: CDR1 MNHNY and CDR2 SVGAGI (reference sequence). CDR3 DNA sequence: TGTGCCAGCAATCTACAGGGGGCGGGAGATACGCAGTATTTT. Encoded protein: CASNLQGAGDTQYF.

V and J are TRBV7-9 and TRBJ2-6; 8 bases fit TRBD1. The germline V gene encodes CDR1 SEHNR and CDR2 FQNEAQ (reference sequence). The CDR3 has 19 residues. V lost 5 bases and J lost 3; bases outside the gene matches: 15. CDR3 nucleotide sequence: TGTGCCAGCAGCCCTTACAGGGGGTCCTTATTGGGTGGGGCCAACGTCCTGACTTTC. It encodes CASSPYRGSLLGGANVLTF.

The CDR3 region is CASSPRDSEAFF. The DNA for the CDR3 is TGTGCCAGCTCACCCCGGGACAGTGAAGCTTTCTTT. The chain carries TRBV18 and TRBJ1-1, with TRBD1 matching over 7 bases. J was trimmed by 7 bases and V by 3 bases; bases with no gene match: 2. This CDR3 has 12 amino acids. Germline V gene data show CDR1 as KGHSH and CDR2 as LQKENI.

The J gene is TRBJ1-2, the V gene TRBV11-3, with D perhaps TRBD1 (6 bases). The CDR3 runs 13 residues. The V end was cut by 5 bases, the J end by 2 bases, with 9 bases between. Germline values: CDR1 SGHNT, CDR2 YENEEA. DNA of the CDR3: TGTGCCAGCAGCGCAGACAGGAACTATGGCTACACCTTC. The encoded protein is CASSADRNYGYTF.

This sequence joins TRBV6-5 and TRBJ2-7, with 7 nucleotides matching TRBD1. CDR1 and CDR2 (germline): MNHEY, SVGAGI. With V trimmed by 3 bases and J by 3 bases, 5 bases remained unmatched. The CDR3 contains 14 residues. CDR3 nucleotide sequence: TGTGCCAGCAGTTATACAGGGGCGAACTACGAGCAGTACTTC. Its translation: CASSYTGANYEQYF.